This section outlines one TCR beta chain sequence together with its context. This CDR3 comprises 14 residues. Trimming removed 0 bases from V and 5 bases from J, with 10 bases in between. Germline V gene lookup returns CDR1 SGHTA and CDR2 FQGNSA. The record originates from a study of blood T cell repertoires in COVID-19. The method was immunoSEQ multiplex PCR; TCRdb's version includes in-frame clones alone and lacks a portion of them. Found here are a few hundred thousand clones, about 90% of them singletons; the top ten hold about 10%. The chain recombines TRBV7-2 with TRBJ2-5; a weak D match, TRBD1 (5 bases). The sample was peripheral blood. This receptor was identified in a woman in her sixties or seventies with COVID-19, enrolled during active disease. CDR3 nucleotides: TGTGCCAGCAGCTTAGCCGGCAGGGTGGAGACCCAGTACTTC. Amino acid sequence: CASSLAGRVETQYF.